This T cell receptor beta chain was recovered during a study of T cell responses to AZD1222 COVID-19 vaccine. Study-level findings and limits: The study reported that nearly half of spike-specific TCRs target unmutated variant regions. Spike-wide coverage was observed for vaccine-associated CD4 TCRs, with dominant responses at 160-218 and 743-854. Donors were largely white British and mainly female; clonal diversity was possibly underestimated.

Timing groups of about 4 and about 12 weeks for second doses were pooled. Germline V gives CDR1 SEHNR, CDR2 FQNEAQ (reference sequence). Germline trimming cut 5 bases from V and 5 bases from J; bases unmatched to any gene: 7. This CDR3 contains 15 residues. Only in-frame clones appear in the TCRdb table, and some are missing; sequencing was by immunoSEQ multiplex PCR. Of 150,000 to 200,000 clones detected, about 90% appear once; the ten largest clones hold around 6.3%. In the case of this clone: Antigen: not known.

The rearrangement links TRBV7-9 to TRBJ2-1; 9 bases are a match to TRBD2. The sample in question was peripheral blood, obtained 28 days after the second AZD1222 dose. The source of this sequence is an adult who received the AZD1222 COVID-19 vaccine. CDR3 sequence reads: CASSRAGGGDNEQFF. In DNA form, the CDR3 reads TGTGCCAGCAGCCGAGCGGGAGGAGGAGACAATGAGCAGTTCTTC.